This T cell receptor beta chain was identified during a study of T cells of healthy individuals. CDR3 size: 15 residues. CDR1 is SGHRS and CDR2 is YFSETQ in the germline V gene. Trimming cost V 0 bases and J 2 bases; bases outside gene matches: 2. This clonotype has at least ten counts. TCRdb redid the calling of the 5' RACE reads with MiXCR, one entry per CDR3 protein. Among around 53,000 distinct CDR3 sequences listed, 14% to 15% were seen once. This TCR derives from a human donor in good health. The gene calls are TRBV5-1 and TRBJ1-5, with TRBD1 identical over 7 bases. The CDR3 reads CASSLGGGRNQPQHF. CDR3 DNA sequence: TGCGCCAGCAGCTTGGGAGGGGGCCGCAATCAGCCCCAGCATTTT.